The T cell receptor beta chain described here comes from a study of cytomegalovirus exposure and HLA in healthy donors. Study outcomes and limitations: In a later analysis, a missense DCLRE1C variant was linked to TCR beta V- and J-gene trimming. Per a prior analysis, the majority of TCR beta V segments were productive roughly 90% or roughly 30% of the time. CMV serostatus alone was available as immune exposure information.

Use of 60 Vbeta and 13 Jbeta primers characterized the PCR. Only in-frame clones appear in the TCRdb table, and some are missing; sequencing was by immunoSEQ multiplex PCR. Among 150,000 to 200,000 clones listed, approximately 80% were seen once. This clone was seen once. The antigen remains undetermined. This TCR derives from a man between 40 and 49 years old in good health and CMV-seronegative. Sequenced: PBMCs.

The CDR3, as DNA: TGTGCCAGCAGTTACGGGACAGAAGAGACCCAGTACTTC. Its translation: CASSYGTEETQYF. The rearrangement links TRBV6-5 to TRBJ2-5, with 7 positions matching TRBD1. This CDR3 is 13 amino acids long. CDR1 MNHEY and CDR2 SVGAGI come from the germline V gene. With V trimmed by 2 bases and J by 3 bases, 0 bases remained unmatched.